The T cell receptor (beta chain) described here comes from a study of T cell responses to AZD1222 COVID-19 vaccine. Whole-study findings and limits: Most donors were white British, females outnumbered males, and clonal diversity was possibly underestimated. Seropositive at baseline were only a handful of AZD1222 recipients. Unmutated variant regions are reportedly the target of nearly half of TCRs that are spike-specific. Receipt of two AZD1222 doses was followed by a rise in Spike-specific TCR breadth and depth.

Germline V lookup: CDR1 SGHVS, CDR2 FQNEAQ. This CDR3 has 12 amino acids. V was cut by 2 bases and J by 4 bases, with 5 bases left in between. In the case of this clone: The antigen is unknown.

The assay was immunoSEQ multiplex PCR, and TCRdb's table has in-frame clones only and misses some. The profile shows 150,000 or so clones, nearly 90% of them singletons. V and J are TRBV7-8 and TRBJ1-2; D is unclear. The source of this sequence is an adult in good health. Sequenced here: peripheral blood, sampled on day 0 of AZD1222 vaccination. CDR3: CASSLYGYGYTF. DNA of the CDR3: TGTGCCAGCAGCTTATACGGCTATGGCTACACCTTC.